A selection of T cell receptor beta chains follows, all from one sample in a study of T cells in localized non-small cell lung cancer. The repertoire was sequenced with immunoSEQ multiplex PCR; TCRdb's copy has only in-frame clones and lacks some. This repertoire shows roughly 3,000 clones, around two fifths found once; its top ten account for approximately 15%. The sequenced sample was lung tumor tissue, obtained before any cancer treatment. These receptors came from a male donor aged 60 or older with stage I lung adenocarcinoma. The CDR3 runs from the conserved cysteine through the conserved F or W. A D gene is named only where the DNA matches it firmly. Size is stated for part of the rows, as once, few or many counts, or as a class when the clone is expanded.

clone_size,v_call,j_call,d_call,cdr3_nt,cdr3_aa
.,TRBV9,TRBJ1-6,TRBD1,TGTGCCAGCAATAGCGCGGGACAGGATAATTCACCCCTCCACTTT,CASNSAGQDNSPLHF
.,TRBV29-1,TRBJ1-2,.,TGCAGCGTCCCCCCAGAGGGGAAGGCAGGGTATGGCTACACCTTC,CSVPPEGKAGYGYTF
.,TRBV29-1,TRBJ2-1,.,TGCAGCGTTGGCGACGGATACAATGAGCAGTTCTTC,CSVGDGYNEQFF
few,TRBV9,TRBJ2-6,.,TGTGCCAGCAGCTCCGAGGGATCTGGGGCCAACGTCCTGACTTTC,CASSSEGSGANVLTF
medium-sized,TRBV11-3,TRBJ2-6,.,TGTGCCAGCAGCTTAGATCCGACAGGGAGGGCCGGGGCCAACGTCCTGACTTTC,CASSLDPTGRAGANVLTF
.,TRBV14,TRBJ1-1,.,TGTGCCAGCAGCCACCGGAACCTTGGGTTGAACACTGAAGCTTTCTTT,CASSHRNLGLNTEAFF
few,TRBV28,TRBJ2-1,TRBD1,TGTGCCAGCAGTCCCCAGGGGGTTCCTTTCAATGAGCAGTTCTTC,CASSPQGVPFNEQFF
.,TRBV12-5,TRBJ2-1,.,TGTGCCAGCACCGGACAGAACTCCTACAATGAGCAGTTCTTC,CASTGQNSYNEQFF
.,TRBV30,TRBJ1-5,.,TGTGCCTGGAGTGTTCAAGTAGGGAAGCCCCAGCATTTT,CAWSVQVGKPQHF
.,TRBV27,TRBJ2-5,.,TGTGCCAGCAGTTTATCGGGACTCTCGCGCGAGACCCAGTACTTC,CASSLSGLSRETQYF
medium-sized,TRBV6-8,TRBJ2-7,TRBD1,TGTGCCAGCAGTTCTTACAGGGGCGTGGAGTACTTC,CASSSYRGVEYF
medium-sized,TRBV6-8,TRBJ1-1,TRBD1,TGTGCCAGCAGGATGGGACAGGGAATTCCCTCGGCCACTGAAGCTTTCTTT,CASRMGQGIPSATEAFF